The T cell receptor (beta chain) described here comes from a study of blood T cell repertoires in COVID-19 (TCRdb year 2020). About the study as a whole: Samples from collaborators originated in the United States, Italy and Spain and spanned both the acute and convalescent phases of COVID-19. The material from the prospective study consisted of cDNA or gDNA derived from T cells, B-cell-depleted T cells, or PBMCs. The repertoires were released in a freely available public database intended as a resource for research on the immune response to SARS-CoV-2. Subjects who had been exposed to COVID-19, were actively infected with it, or had recovered from it provided the deeply sampled blood TCRbeta repertoires that made up the dataset. Samples came from the ongoing ImmuneRACE study (first 160 participants) plus 1,254 subjects from 6 global collaborators. Where available, HLA class I and class II types were taken from metadata supplied by the sample provider and were not determined by assay-based typing. The sample metadata nearly always contained a de-identified subject ID, COVID-19 status, age in years and sex.

Each collaborating institution followed its own protocols to collect whole blood in K2EDTA tubes. Collaborator samples were shipped for TCRbeta analysis as frozen whole blood, isolated PBMCs, or DNA extracted from either sample type. The immunoSEQ Assay, a bias-controlled multiplex PCR, was used to amplify TCRbeta CDR3 regions from genomic DNA. Per the original workflow: The number of nucleated cells in each sample was estimated by amplification of reference gene primers within the assay. To quantify the absolute abundance of each unique TCRbeta CDR3 rearrangement, sequence reads were collapsed and filtered. Productive Simpson clonality was computed per sample as the square root of Simpson's diversity index over productive rearrangements. The table was pulled from immuneACCESS by TCRdb, which kept in-frame rearrangements only. Such tables lose some clones; where checked, under half of the loss comes from unresolved V genes, and the rest has no known cause. The D gene and trimming were derived from the DNA, and the V and J assignments and clone size from that table. The sample yields 24,000 or so clones; around 87% were counted once. Of the sample, about 25% is held by the ten largest clones.

General findings and caveats noted by the study authors: The amount of clinical and demographic metadata varied by source and participant and was provided uncurated.

The CDR3 numbers 17 residues from cysteine through phenylalanine. Only the CDR3 DNA stays, 51 bases, in frame from base 1. V sheds 2 bases and J sheds 3 bases, leaving 14 bases between their ends. For CDR1 and CDR2, the germline V gene (reference sequence) lists SEHNR and FQNEAQ. This clone appeared once. It lacks a known antigen. No much larger clone exists at a distance of one base, and base qualities are not known. This TCR was sampled from a human donor with active COVID-19. The donor label of this sample is uncertain. The sample comprised peripheral blood. This chain is built from TRBV7-9 and TRBJ2-6; the D gene is perhaps TRBD1, on 5 matching bases. The DNA sequence is as follows: TGTGCCAGCAGCTTAAGGTCAGGGTTAAGTGGGGCCAACGTCCTGACTTTC. Its translation is CASSLRSGLSGANVLTF.